Given below is one T cell receptor (beta chain) in context. Its cognate antigen is unknown. The sample is drawn from a study of blood T cells in healthy people across ages. Germline V lookup: CDR1 SGHTA, CDR2 FQGTGA. The CDR3 totals 17 residues. V lost 2 bases and J 4 bases, leaving 17 bases between the germline ends. Donors gave ten milliliters of peripheral blood apiece. General study points: Both higher diversity and more naive CD4+ cells marked long-lived donors when set against aged donors. Estimates drawn from one million T cells were deemed to understate diversity.

Through a sample-barcoded 5' primer and a J-beta primer mix, a second PCR was run for roughly 6 to 12 cycles. A single record per CDR3 protein comes from TCRdb applying MiXCR to the 5' RACE reads. The sample includes over 1,500,000 distinct CDR3 sequences, 49% of them seen just once. The TCR sequence derives from a woman aged 40 to 50 in good health. The sequenced material came from blood. The V call is TRBV7-3, the J call TRBJ2-2; a possible D gene is TRBD1 (6 bases). In DNA, the CDR3 is TGTGCCAGCAGCTTACCAGGGGATCATCGTAGCACCGGGGAGCTGTTTTTT. This codes for CASSLPGDHRSTGELFF.